One sample yielded the 22 T cell receptor beta chains listed below, sequenced in a study of T-cell memory formation after mild COVID-19. TCRdb passed the 5' RACE reads through MiXCR, listing each CDR3 protein once. This table holds approximately 230,000 distinct CDR3 sequences, about 15% found once. Sequencing input: PBMCs or a T cell subset sorted from them (not recorded which). These receptors originate from a man aged 18 to 29 who had mild COVID-19 (a few samples of this study predate the infection). Cell type and time point are not known.

The chain links TRBV25-1 to TRBJ2-7; 7 bases are a match to TRBD2. The CDR3 is made up of 16 amino acids. Germline V gene sequence: CDR1 MGHDK, CDR2 SYGVNS. V was clipped by 3 bases and J by 2 bases; unmatched bases: 10. DNA for the CDR3: TGTGCCAGCAGTGACCCTGGAGCGGGAATCCCCTACGAGCAGTACTTC. Encoded protein: CASSDPGAGIPYEQYF.

This chain connects TRBV7-9 to TRBJ2-2; 7 nucleotides match TRBD1. The CDR3 totals 17 residues. Germline V gives CDR1 SEHNR, CDR2 FQNEAQ (reference sequence). The trim removed 5 bases at V and 1 base at J, leaving 10 bases unmatched. The CDR3 is CASSRRTGTENTGELFF. CDR3 bases: TGTGCCAGCAGCAGACGGACCGGGACAGAGAACACCGGGGAGCTGTTTTTT.

This clonotype was picked up many times. In DNA, the CDR3 is TGTGCCAGCAGCGCGGACGGATTCTATGGCTACACCTTC. It translates to CASSADGFYGYTF. The rearrangement joins TRBV7-2 to TRBJ1-2; the D is unclear. The germline gives CDR1 SGHTA, CDR2 FQGNSA. The CDR3 is made up of 13 amino acids. V was trimmed by 5 bases and J by 4 bases, leaving 11 bases between them. Variable domain in full (rest from reference TRBV7-2 and TRBJ1-2): GAGVSQSPSNKVTEKGKDVELRCDPISGHTALYWYRQSLGQGLEFLIYFQGNSAPDKSGLPSDRFSAERTGGSVSTLTIQRTQQEDSAVYLCASSADGFYGYTFGSGTRLTVV.

This clonotype was detected only a few times. This chain joins TRBV7-3 and TRBJ2-5; no reliable D call. This CDR3 has 16 amino acids. Trimming removed 3 bases at V and 7 bases at J, with 21 bases between. Germline V gene data show CDR1 as SGHTA and CDR2 as FQGTGA. The CDR3 is CASSLFPGRTPWTQYF. Written as DNA, the CDR3 is TGTGCCAGCAGCTTGTTCCCTGGGCGGACGCCCTGGACCCAGTACTTC. The whole variable domain, filled in from reference TRBV7-3 and TRBJ2-5, reads GAGVSQTPSNKVTEKGKYVELRCDPISGHTALYWYRQSLGQGPEFLIYFQGTGAADDSGLPNDRFFAVRPEGSVSTLKIQRTERGDSAVYLCASSLFPGRTPWTQYFGPGTRLLVL.

J is TRBJ2-5 and V is TRBV7-2, with 7 nucleotides matching TRBD2. Per the germline V gene, CDR1 is SGHTA and CDR2 is FQGNSA. V gave up 2 bases and J gave up 1 base; unmatched junction bases: 7. CDR3 length: 16 amino acids. CDR3: CASSLSSSGGQETQYF. As DNA, the CDR3 is TGTGCCAGCAGCTTAAGTTCTAGCGGCGGCCAAGAGACCCAGTACTTC.

The rearrangement uses TRBV28 and TRBJ1-6; the match to TRBD1 covers 9 bases. The CDR3 sequence is 14 residues long. The V gene's germline CDR1 is MDHEN and CDR2 SYDVKM. With 5 bases clipped from V and 9 bases from J, the junction kept 5 bases outside the gene matches. In nucleotides, the CDR3 is TGTGCCAGCAGTCCGGGACAGGGTGGTTCACCCCTCCACTTT. Residues: CASSPGQGGSPLHF.

V gene TRBV10-3 combines with J gene TRBJ1-5, with 7 positions matching TRBD1. Per germline, CDR1 ENHRY and CDR2 SYGVKD. The CDR3 runs to 14 residues. The ends lost 6 bases at V and 5 bases at J; junction bases unmatched: 7. The CDR3 protein is CAIREGGSHQPQHF. The CDR3 coding sequence is TGTGCCATCAGGGAAGGGGGCTCCCATCAGCCCCAGCATTTT.

The chain couples TRBV7-2 to TRBJ2-5; maybe TRBD2 (6 bases). This CDR3 spans 16 amino acids. Trimming left V 1 base short and J 4 bases short, with 16 bases between. The V gene's germline CDR1 is SGHTA and CDR2 FQGNSA. This chain's CDR3 is CASSLVGGRLGETQYF. CDR3 bases: TGTGCCAGCAGCTTAGTCGGGGGACGGCTTGGAGAGACCCAGTACTTC.

The V gene is TRBV7-2, the J gene TRBJ1-5, with TRBD1 as a possible D gene (5 bases). Deletions cut 4 bases from V and 7 bases from J, with 11 bases between. There are 13 residues in the CDR3. Looked up from germline, CDR1 is SGHTA and CDR2 is FQGNSA. CDR3 nucleotides: TGTGCCAGCAGCTCAGGACAACTACAGCCCCAGCATTTT. Translated: CASSSGQLQPQHF.

This clonotype was detected only a few times. The chain links TRBV10-3 to TRBJ2-1; D not certain. V was pared by 3 bases and J by 0 bases, with 9 bases between. Looked up from germline, CDR1 is ENHRY and CDR2 is SYGVKD. This CDR3 region has 15 residues. The CDR3 region is CAISEGHSSYNEQFF. For the CDR3, the DNA is TGTGCCATCAGTGAAGGCCATAGCTCCTACAATGAGCAGTTCTTC.

This clonotype came up a few times. The genes are TRBV6-2 or TRBV6-3 and TRBJ2-1; possible D gene TRBD2, 6 bases. CDR3 length equals 14 residues. V lost 6 bases to trimming and J lost 3 bases, with 12 bases between them. In germline, CDR1 is MNHEY, CDR2 SVGEGT. CDR3 amino acids: CASSNGGLYNEQFF. The CDR3 DNA sequence: TGTGCCAGCAGCAACGGAGGGCTCTACAATGAGCAGTTCTTC.

This clonotype was detected a few times. The V and J genes are TRBV7-8 and TRBJ1-1; TRBD1 is a possible D gene (5 bases). The CDR3 extends over 13 amino acids. V lost 3 bases to trimming and J lost 10 bases, with 15 bases between them. The germline V gene encodes CDR1 SGHVS and CDR2 FQNEAQ. The CDR3, as DNA: TGTGCCAGCAGCTTTAGCGATGGGACGGGAGCTTTCTTT. It translates to CASSFSDGTGAFF. The whole variable domain, filled in from reference TRBV7-8 and TRBJ1-1, reads GAGVSQSPRYKVAKRGQDVALRCDPISGHVSLFWYQQALGQGPEFLTYFQNEAQLDKSGLPSDRFFAERPEGSVSTLKIQRTQQEDSAVYLCASSFSDGTGAFFGQGTRLTVV.

This clonotype appeared a few times. The chain recombines TRBV19 with TRBJ2-5; 13 nucleotides match TRBD2. Per the germline V gene, CDR1 is LNHDA and CDR2 is SQIVND (reference sequence). Trimming cost V 5 bases and J 0 bases; bases outside gene matches: 3. This CDR3 comprises 16 residues. The DNA of the CDR3 is TGTGCCAGTAGTTCCGGACTAGCGGGGGACCAAGAGACCCAGTACTTC. This gives the protein CASSSGLAGDQETQYF.

A few counts support this clonotype. V usage is TRBV4-1 and J usage is TRBJ2-3; D is perhaps TRBD1 or TRBD2 (5 bases each). Germline loops: CDR1 MGHRA, CDR2 YSYEKL. This CDR3 contains 15 residues. Trimming cost V 4 bases and J 4 bases, with 15 bases left between them. CDR3: CASSPHGAGADTQYF. CDR3 DNA sequence: TGCGCCAGCAGCCCCCACGGGGCCGGCGCAGATACGCAGTATTTT.

This clonotype has a handful of counts. V is TRBV5-1 and J is TRBJ2-1; no clear D gene. Germline values: CDR1 SGHRS, CDR2 YFSETQ. Trimming took 0 bases from V and 5 from J, leaving 6 bases between them. This CDR3 contains 13 residues. In DNA form, the CDR3 reads TGCGCCAGCAGCTTGGACCCCAACAATGAGCAGTTCTTC. Residues: CASSLDPNNEQFF.

This rearrangement joins TRBV11-1 to TRBJ2-4, with TRBD1 as a possible D gene (6 bases). Trimming left V 0 bases short and J 12 bases short, with 12 bases between. Germline CDR1 is SGHAT and CDR2 is FQDESV (reference sequence). CDR3 length: 13 residues. The CDR3 loop is CASSLAHRDNQYF. CDR3 DNA: TGTGCCAGCAGCTTAGCGCACAGGGACAATCAGTACTTC.

This clonotype was detected only a few times. V usage is TRBV12-3 or TRBV12-4 and J usage is TRBJ2-5; a possible D gene is TRBD1 (5 bases). The CDR3 runs 15 residues. The V end was cut by 1 base, the J end by 6 bases, with 15 bases between. The CDR3 region is CASSLVRTGEQTQYF. DNA of the CDR3: TGTGCCAGCAGTTTAGTCCGAACAGGCGAACAGACCCAGTACTTC.

This clonotype came up a few times. The chain links TRBV4-2 to TRBJ2-1; 10 bases agree with TRBD2. This CDR3 spans 16 amino acids. Germline V gene lookup returns CDR1 LGHNA and CDR2 YNFKEQ. With 2 bases clipped from V and 6 bases from J, the junction kept 7 bases outside the gene matches. The CDR3 coding sequence is TGTGCCAGCAGCCAATTAGTCACTAGCGGGGTCAATGAGCAGTTCTTC. As protein: CASSQLVTSGVNEQFF.

This clonotype has more than one count but fewer than ten. The chain recombines TRBV6-2 or TRBV6-3 with TRBJ2-7; possible D gene TRBD1, 6 bases. V lost 4 bases and J 0 bases, leaving 13 bases between the germline ends. Germline V CDR1 and CDR2: MNHEY, SVGEGT. The CDR3 is made up of 15 amino acids. The CDR3 sequence is CASSSVGAPSYEQYF. The CDR3 nucleotides are TGTGCCAGCAGTTCTGTGGGGGCACCCTCCTACGAGCAGTACTTC.

By sample share, this clonotype is medium-sized. This rearrangement joins TRBV5-1 to TRBJ2-5; no firm D call. The CDR3 is 14 residues long. The germline CDR1 and CDR2 sequences are SGHRS and YFSETQ. V dropped 0 bases and J dropped 3 bases, with 9 bases sitting between them. The CDR3 DNA reads TGCGCCAGCAGCTTGGGGAATGGAGAAGAGACCCAGTACTTC. It specifies CASSLGNGEETQYF. Looking up the rest from reference TRBV5-1 and TRBJ2-5 gives the full variable domain: KAGVTQTPRYLIKTRGQQVTLSCSPISGHRSVSWYQQTPGQGLQFLFEYFSETQRNKGNFPGRFSGRQFSNSRSEMNVSTLELGDSALYLCASSLGNGEETQYFGPGTRLLVL.

This clonotype has a handful of counts. The chain links TRBV3-1 to TRBJ1-4; D call uncertain. This CDR3 contains 15 residues. With 1 base removed from V and 1 base from J, the gap between germline ends came to 7 bases. CDR1 is LGHDT, CDR2 YNNKEL, per germline (reference sequence). The CDR3 spells CASSQARVTNEKLFF. In DNA form, the CDR3 reads TGTGCCAGCAGCCAAGCGCGTGTAACTAATGAAAAACTGTTTTTT.

In its sample, this clonotype was seen a few times. J is TRBJ2-7 and V is TRBV30; the D is unclear. V gave up 3 bases and J gave up 2 bases, with 5 bases separating them. The CDR3 is 11 amino acids. Germline CDR1 and CDR2: GTSNPN and SVGIG (reference sequence). CDR3 amino acids: CAWSGTYEQYF. The CDR3 region has the DNA TGTGCCTGGAGCGGAACCTACGAGCAGTACTTC.